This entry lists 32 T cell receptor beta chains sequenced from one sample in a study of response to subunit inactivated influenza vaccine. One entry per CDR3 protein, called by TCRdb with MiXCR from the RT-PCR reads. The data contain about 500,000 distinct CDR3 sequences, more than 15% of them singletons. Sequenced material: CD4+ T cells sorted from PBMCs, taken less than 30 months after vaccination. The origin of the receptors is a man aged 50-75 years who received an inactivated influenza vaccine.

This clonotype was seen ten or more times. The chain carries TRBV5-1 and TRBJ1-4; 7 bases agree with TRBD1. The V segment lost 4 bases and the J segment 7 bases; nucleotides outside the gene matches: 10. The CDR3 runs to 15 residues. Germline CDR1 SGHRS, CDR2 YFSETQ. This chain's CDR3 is CASSRSRGHGEKLFF. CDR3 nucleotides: TGCGCCAGCAGCCGCTCTAGGGGGCATGGTGAAAAACTGTTTTTT.

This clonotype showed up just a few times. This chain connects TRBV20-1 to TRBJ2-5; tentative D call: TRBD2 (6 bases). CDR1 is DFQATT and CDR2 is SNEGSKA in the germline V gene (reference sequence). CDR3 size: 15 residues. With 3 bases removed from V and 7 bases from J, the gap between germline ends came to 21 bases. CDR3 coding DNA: TGCAGTGCTAGTACCGTAGCGGCAAGCACCGGGACCCAGTACTTC. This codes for CSASTVAASTGTQYF.

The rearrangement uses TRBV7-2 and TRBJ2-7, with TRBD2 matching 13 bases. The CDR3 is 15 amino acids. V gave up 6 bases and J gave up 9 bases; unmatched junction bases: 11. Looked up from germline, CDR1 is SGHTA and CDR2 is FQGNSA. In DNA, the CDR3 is TGTGCCAGCAGTCGCGCCGGGACTAGCGGGGTTTGGCAGTACTTC. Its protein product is CASSRAGTSGVWQYF.

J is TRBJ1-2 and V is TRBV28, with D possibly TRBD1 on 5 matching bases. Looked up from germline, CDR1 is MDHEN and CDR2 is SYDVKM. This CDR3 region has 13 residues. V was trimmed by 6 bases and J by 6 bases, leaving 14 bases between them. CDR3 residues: CASRTGTFHGYTF. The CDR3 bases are TGTGCCAGCAGGACCGGGACGTTTCATGGCTACACCTTC.

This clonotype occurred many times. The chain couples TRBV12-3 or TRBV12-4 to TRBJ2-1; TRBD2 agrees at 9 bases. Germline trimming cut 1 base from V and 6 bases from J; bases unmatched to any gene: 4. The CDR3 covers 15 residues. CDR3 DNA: TGTGCCAGCAGTTTAGAAGCGGGAGGCCCCAATGAGCAGTTCTTC. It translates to CASSLEAGGPNEQFF.

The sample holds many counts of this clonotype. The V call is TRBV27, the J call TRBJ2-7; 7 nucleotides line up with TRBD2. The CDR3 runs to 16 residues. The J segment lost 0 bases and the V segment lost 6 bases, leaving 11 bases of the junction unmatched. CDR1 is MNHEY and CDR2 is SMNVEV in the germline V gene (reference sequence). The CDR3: CASSPNSAGSSYEQYF. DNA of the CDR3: TGTGCCAGCAGCCCAAACTCAGCGGGGAGCTCCTACGAGCAGTACTTC.

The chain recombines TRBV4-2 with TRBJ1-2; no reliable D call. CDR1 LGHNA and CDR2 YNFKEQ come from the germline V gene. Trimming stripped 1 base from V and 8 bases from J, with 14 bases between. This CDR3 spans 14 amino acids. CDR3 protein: CASSQVVLGEGYTF. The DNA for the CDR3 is TGTGCCAGCAGCCAAGTGGTCCTCGGGGAGGGCTACACCTTC.

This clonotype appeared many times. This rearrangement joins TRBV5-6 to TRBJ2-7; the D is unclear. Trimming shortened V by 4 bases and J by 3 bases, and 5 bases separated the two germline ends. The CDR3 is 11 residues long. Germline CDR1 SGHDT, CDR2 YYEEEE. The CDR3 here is CASSGHYEQYF. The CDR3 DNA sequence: TGTGCCAGCAGCGGCCACTACGAGCAGTACTTC.

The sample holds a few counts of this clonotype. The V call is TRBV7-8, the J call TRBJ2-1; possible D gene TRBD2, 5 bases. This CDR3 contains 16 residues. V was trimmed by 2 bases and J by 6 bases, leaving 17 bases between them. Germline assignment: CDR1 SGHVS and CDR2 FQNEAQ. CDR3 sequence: CASSLNRDSRGNEQFF. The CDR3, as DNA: TGTGCCAGCAGCTTAAACCGGGATTCACGGGGCAATGAGCAGTTCTTC.

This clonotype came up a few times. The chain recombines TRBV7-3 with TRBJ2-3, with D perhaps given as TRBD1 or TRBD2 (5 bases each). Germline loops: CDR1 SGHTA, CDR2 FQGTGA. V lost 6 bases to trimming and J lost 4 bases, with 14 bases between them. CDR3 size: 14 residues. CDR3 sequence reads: CASRPGSGADTQYF. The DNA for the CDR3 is TGTGCCAGCAGACCAGGGAGTGGAGCAGATACGCAGTATTTT.

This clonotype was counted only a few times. The CDR3 DNA follows: TGTGCCAGCAGTTACTCGCTCGGGGGCCTTCCCTATGAGCAGTTCTTC. This sequence encodes CASSYSLGGLPYEQFF. The genes are TRBV6-2 or TRBV6-3 and TRBJ2-1; either TRBD1 or TRBD2 may fit D (6 bases each). Germline CDR1 reads MNHEY; CDR2 reads SVGEGT. The CDR3 runs to 16 residues. Deletions cut 0 bases from V and 8 bases from J, with 17 bases between.

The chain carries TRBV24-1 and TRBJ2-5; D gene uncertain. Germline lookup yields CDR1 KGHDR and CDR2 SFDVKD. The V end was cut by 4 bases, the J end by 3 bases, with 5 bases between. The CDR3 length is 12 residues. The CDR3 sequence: CATSDLKETQYF. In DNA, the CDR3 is TGTGCCACCAGTGACCTTAAAGAGACCCAGTACTTC.

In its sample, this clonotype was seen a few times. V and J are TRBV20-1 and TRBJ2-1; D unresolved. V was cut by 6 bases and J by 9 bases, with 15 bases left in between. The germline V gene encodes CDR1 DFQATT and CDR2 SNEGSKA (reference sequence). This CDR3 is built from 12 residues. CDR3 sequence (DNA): TGCAGTGCCCGGATTGGTGGACGTGAGCAGTTCTTC. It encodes CSARIGGREQFF.

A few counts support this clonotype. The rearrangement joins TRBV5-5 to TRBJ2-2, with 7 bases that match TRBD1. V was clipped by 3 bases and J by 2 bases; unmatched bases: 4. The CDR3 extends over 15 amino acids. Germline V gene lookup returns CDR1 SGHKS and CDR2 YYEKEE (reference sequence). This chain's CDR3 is CASSYRDSNTGELFF. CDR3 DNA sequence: TGTGCCAGCAGCTACCGGGACAGCAACACCGGGGAGCTGTTTTTT.

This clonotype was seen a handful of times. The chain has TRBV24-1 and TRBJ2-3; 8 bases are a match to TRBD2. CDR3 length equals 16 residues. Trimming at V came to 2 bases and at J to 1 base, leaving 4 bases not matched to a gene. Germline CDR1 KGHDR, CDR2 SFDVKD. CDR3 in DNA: TGTGCCACCAGTGATTCGCGGGGGGCGGGCACAGATACGCAGTATTTT. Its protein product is CATSDSRGAGTDTQYF.

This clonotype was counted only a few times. The CDR3 nucleotides read TGTGCCAGCAGCTTAAGCAGGGGGGGCTCTAATTCACCCCTCCACTTT. Amino acid sequence: CASSLSRGGSNSPLHF. The chain employs TRBV11-2 and TRBJ1-6; 7 bases match TRBD1. The CDR3 spans 16 residues. With V trimmed by 2 bases and J by 6 bases, 7 bases remained unmatched. Germline V CDR1 and CDR2: SGHAT, FQNNGV.

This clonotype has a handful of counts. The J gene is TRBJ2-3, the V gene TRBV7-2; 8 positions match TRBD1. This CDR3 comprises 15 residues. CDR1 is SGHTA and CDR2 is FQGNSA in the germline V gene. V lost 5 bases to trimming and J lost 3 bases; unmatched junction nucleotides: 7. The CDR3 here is CASSPRTGQTDTQYF. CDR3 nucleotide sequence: TGTGCCAGCAGCCCCCGGACAGGGCAGACAGATACGCAGTATTTT.

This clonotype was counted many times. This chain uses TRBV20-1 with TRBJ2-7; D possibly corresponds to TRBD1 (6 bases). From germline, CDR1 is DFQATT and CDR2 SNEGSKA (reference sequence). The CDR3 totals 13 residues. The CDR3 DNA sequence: TGCAGCGTTAAAGGGGACACCTACTACGAGCAGTACTTC. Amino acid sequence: CSVKGDTYYEQYF.

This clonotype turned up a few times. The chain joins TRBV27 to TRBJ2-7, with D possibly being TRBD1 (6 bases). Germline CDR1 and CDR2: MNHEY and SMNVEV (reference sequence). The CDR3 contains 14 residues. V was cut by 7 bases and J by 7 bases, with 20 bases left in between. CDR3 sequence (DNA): TGTGCCAGCAAGTCCGGGACAAGGGCTTTGGAGCAGTACTTC. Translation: CASKSGTRALEQYF.

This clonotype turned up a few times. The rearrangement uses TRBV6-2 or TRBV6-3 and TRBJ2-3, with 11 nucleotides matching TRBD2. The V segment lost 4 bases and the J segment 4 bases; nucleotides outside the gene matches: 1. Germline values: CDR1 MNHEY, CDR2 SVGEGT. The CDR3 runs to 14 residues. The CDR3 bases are TGTGCCAGCAGTTTTAGCGGGAGGGCAGATACGCAGTATTTT. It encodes CASSFSGRADTQYF.

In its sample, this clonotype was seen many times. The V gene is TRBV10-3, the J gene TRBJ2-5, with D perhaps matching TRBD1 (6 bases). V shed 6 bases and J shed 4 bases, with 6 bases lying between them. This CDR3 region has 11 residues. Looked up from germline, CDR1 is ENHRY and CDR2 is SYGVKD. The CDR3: CAIRTGETQYF. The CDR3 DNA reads TGTGCCATCAGGACAGGAGAGACCCAGTACTTC.

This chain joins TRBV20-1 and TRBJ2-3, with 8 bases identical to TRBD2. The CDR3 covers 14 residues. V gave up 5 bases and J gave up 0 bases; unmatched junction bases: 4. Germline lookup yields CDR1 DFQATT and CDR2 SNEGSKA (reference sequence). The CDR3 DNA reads TGCAGTGCTGAGCGGGAGACGAGCACAGATACGCAGTATTTT. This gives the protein CSAERETSTDTQYF.

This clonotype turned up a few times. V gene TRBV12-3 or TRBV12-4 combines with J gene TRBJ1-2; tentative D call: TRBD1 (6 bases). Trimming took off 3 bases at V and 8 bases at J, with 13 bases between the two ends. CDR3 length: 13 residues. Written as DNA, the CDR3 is TGTGCCAGCAGTTTGGCTATAGGGGGAGGCTACACCTTC. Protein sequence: CASSLAIGGGYTF.

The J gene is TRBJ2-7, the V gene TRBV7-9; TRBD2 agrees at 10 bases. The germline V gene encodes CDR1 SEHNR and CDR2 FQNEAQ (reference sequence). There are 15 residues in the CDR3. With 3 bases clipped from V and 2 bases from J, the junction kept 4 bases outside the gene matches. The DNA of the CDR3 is TGTGCCAGCAGCTTCCTAGCGGGAGTCACCTACGAGCAGTACTTC. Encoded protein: CASSFLAGVTYEQYF. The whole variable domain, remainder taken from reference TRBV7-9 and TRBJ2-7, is DTGVSQNPRHKITKRGQNVTFRCDPISEHNRLYWYRQTLGQGPEFLTYFQNEAQLEKSRLLSDRFSAERPKGSFSTLEIQRTEQGDSAMYLCASSFLAGVTYEQYFGPGTRLTVT.

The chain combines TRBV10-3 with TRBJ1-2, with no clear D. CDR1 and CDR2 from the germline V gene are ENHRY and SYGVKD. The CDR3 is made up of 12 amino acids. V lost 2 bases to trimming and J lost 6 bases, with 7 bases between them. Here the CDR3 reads CAISEPRDGYTF. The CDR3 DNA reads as TGTGCCATCAGTGAGCCCCGGGATGGCTACACCTTC.

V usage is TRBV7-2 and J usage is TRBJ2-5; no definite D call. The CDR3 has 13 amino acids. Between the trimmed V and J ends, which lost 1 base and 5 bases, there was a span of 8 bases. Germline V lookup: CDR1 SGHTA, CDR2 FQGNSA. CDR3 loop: CASSLGSIETQYF. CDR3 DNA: TGTGCCAGCAGCTTAGGCAGCATTGAGACCCAGTACTTC.

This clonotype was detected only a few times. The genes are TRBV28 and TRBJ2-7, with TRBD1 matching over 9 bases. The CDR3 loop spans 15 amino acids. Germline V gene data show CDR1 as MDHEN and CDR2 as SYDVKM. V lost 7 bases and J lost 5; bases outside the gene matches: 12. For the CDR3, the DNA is TGTGCCAGCACCAGGTACCGGGACAGGGTAGACGAGCAGTACTTC. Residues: CASTRYRDRVDEQYF.

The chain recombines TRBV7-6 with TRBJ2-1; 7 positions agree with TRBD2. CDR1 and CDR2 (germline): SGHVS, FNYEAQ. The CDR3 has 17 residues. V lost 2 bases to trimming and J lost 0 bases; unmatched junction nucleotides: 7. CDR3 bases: TGTGCCAGCAGCTTAACGGGACTAACGAGCTCCTACAATGAGCAGTTCTTC. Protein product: CASSLTGLTSSYNEQFF.

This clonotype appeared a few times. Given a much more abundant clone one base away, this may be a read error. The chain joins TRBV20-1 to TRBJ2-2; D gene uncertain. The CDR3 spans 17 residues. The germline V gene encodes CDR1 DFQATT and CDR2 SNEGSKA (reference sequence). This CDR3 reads CSSRDSTPQTITGELFF. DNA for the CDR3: TGCAGTTCTAGAGATAGCACACCCCAAACGATCACCGGGGAGCTGTTTTTT.

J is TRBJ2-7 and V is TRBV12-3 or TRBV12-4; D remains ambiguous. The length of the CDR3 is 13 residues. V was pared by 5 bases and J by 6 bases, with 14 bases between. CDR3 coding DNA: TGTGCCAGCAGTGCTGATTTGATGGGCGAGCAGTACTTC. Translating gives CASSADLMGEQYF.

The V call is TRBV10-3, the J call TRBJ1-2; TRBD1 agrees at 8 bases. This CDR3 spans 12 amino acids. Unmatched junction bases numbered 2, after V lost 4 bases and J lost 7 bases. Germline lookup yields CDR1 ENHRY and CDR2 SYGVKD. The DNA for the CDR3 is TGTGCCATCAGTGGGGACAGGCTTGGCTACACCTTC. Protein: CAISGDRLGYTF.

CDR3 nucleotides: TGCAGTCCGGCCTATAATGAAAAACTGTTTTTT. Encoded protein: CSPAYNEKLFF. The V call is TRBV20-1, the J call TRBJ1-4; no clear D. This CDR3 is 11 amino acids long. Germline CDR1 reads DFQATT; CDR2 reads SNEGSKA (reference sequence). V shed 8 bases and J shed 4 bases, with 8 bases lying between them.